This TCR beta chain was identified during a study of a mutant IDH1 vaccine in newly diagnosed glioma. Across the study: Patients had eight vaccinations, in weeks 1, 3, 5, 7, 11, 15, 19 and 23. Earlier therapy was either radiotherapy, temozolomide, or both, and most got both.

This CDR3 comprises 11 residues. Looked up from germline, CDR1 is MNHEY and CDR2 is SVGAGI. V lost 6 bases to trimming and J lost 3 bases, with 5 bases between them. Assay used: immunoSEQ multiplex PCR; TCRdb lists only in-frame clones, some missing. The profile shows some 30,000 clones, roughly 90% of them singletons. Stated time point: week 23, last vaccination. Every vaccination contained 300 ug of the mutant IDH1 20-mer peptide and was paired with topical imiquimod. This clone was observed once. Its target is unknown. The TCR was taken from a middle-aged man with glioma. V and J are TRBV6-5 and TRBJ1-2; D is undetermined. The source was PBMCs, collected from a glioma patient whose treatment included an IDH1 peptide vaccine. The CDR3 nucleotides are TGTGCCAGCAGGCGAGACTATGGCTACACCTTC. It is translated as CASRRDYGYTF.